The source of this T cell receptor (beta chain) is a study of PD-L1 blockade in urothelial cancer. The germline gives CDR1 SQVTM, CDR2 ANQGSEA. The V gene lost 7 bases and the J gene lost 5 bases, with 15 bases spanning the gap. The CDR3 has 12 residues. Locally advanced or metastatic urothelial carcinoma affected the patients. Between 1 and 8 samples per patient were obtained, pretreatment and on-treatment. Comments on this clone: The antigen remains undetermined.

Notes on the study in general: Lower than median blood TCR clonality before treatment predicted better survival.

Sequenced by immunoSEQ multiplex PCR; TCRdb stores in-frame clones only, minus some. The table has fewer than 30,000 clones, roughly 83% seen once. The chain combines TRBV29-1 with TRBJ2-7, with a weak D call TRBD2 (5 bases). The sample in question was PBMCs, obtained around atezolizumab (anti-PD-L1) treatment. This receptor was taken from a man aged 70 or older with urothelial cancer. CDR3 region: CSARAVGDEQYF. CDR3 DNA sequence: TGCAGCGCCAGAGCTGTCGGGGACGAGCAGTACTTC.